These 32 T cell receptor beta chains came from one sample sequenced in a study of vaccination and CD4 T cells after COVID-19. Cultured CD4+ T cell DNA underwent sequencing with the Oncomine TCR Beta short-read assay. The template was genomic DNA from cultured CD4+ T cells. Each CDR3 protein is one row after TCRdb ran MiXCR on the PCR reads. Among 11,000 or so distinct CDR3 sequences listed, about 40% were seen once. Indicated treatment: 10-day PBMC culture with coronavirus spike peptide pools or control peptides (ViraFEST assay). Investigators obtained the unexposed donor's CD4+ T cells before the COVID-19 pandemic (2011-2018). Their recognized antigens are unknown. The sequencing sample was made of CD4+ T cells from blood, cultured in vitro. The receptor source for this set is a human donor in good health.

In the case of this clonotype: Relative to the germline gene, one junction end is altered; a read error may explain this. The CDR3 spells CASSLGDNNEQFF. In nucleotides, the CDR3 is TGTGCTAGCAGCTTGGGAGATAACAATGAGCAGTTCTTC. V is TRBV7-7 and J is TRBJ2-1; D is perhaps TRBD2 (5 bases). The CDR3 covers 13 residues. Per germline, CDR1 SSHAT and CDR2 FNYEAQ (reference sequence).

The rearrangement uses TRBV7-6 and TRBJ2-1; 9 bases agree with TRBD1. V trimming: 4 bases; J trimming: 10 bases; junction bases outside the gene matches: 8. Germline CDR1 reads SGHVS; CDR2 reads FNYEAQ. This CDR3 region has 14 residues. The CDR3 region has the DNA TGTGCCAGCAGCTCCACTACGACAGGGGGGGAGCAGTTCTTC. It yields the protein CASSSTTTGGEQFF. Complete variable domain (other parts from reference TRBV7-6 and TRBJ2-1): GAGVSQSPRYKVTKRGQDVALRCDPISGHVSLYWYRQALGQGPEFLTYFNYEAQQDKSGLPNDRFSAERPEGSISTLTIQRTEQRDSAMYRCASSSTTTGGEQFFGPGTRLTVL.

The gene calls are TRBV7-2 and TRBJ2-3, with 8 bases lining up with TRBD2. V was pared by 7 bases and J by 6 bases, with 9 bases of the junction left unmatched. The CDR3 is 14 amino acids. Germline V gives CDR1 SGHTA, CDR2 FQGNSA. CDR3 sequence reads: CASKAGGRWDTQYF. For the CDR3, the DNA is TGTGCCAGCAAGGCGGGAGGCCGTTGGGATACGCAGTATTTT.

In DNA form, the CDR3 reads TGCAGTGCTATACCCGGGACTAGGACTTACAATGAGCAGTTCTTC. It yields the protein CSAIPGTRTYNEQFF. V and J are TRBV20-1 and TRBJ2-1; 8 bases line up with TRBD2. Germline V gene sequence: CDR1 DFQATT, CDR2 SNEGSKA (reference sequence). The CDR3 consists of 15 residues. Trimming removed 4 bases from V and 4 bases from J; junction bases left unmatched: 9.

The CDR3 sequence is CASSPVGGMAFF. The CDR3, as DNA: TGTGCCAGCAGTCCTGTCGGGGGAATGGCTTTCTTT. This rearrangement joins TRBV28 to TRBJ1-1, with D possibly being TRBD1 (5 bases). Per germline, CDR1 MDHEN and CDR2 SYDVKM. V was clipped by 5 bases and J by 11 bases, with 15 bases between them. CDR3 length equals 12 residues.

This clonotype turned up a few times. The gene calls are TRBV7-9 and TRBJ2-7, with 7 bases aligning to TRBD2. The CDR3 has 14 amino acids. V was pared by 3 bases and J by 4 bases, with 6 bases of the junction left unmatched. CDR1 is SEHNR, CDR2 FQNEAQ, per germline (reference sequence). CDR3 sequence: CASSLGGRTYEQYF. In nucleotides, the CDR3 is TGTGCCAGCAGCTTGGGCGGGAGAACGTACGAGCAGTACTTC.

This clonotype was seen more than once but under ten times. The chain employs TRBV6-1 and TRBJ1-1, with 9 nucleotides matching TRBD1. V shed 6 bases, J shed 10 bases, and the junction held 9 bases outside the gene matches. The V gene's germline CDR1 is MNHNS and CDR2 SASEGT. This CDR3 is 13 amino acids long. The CDR3 nucleotides read TGTGCCAGCAGGCAACGGACAGGGGTGCCAGCTTTCTTT. Its translation is CASRQRTGVPAFF.

The chain employs TRBV5-1 and TRBJ1-2; D may be TRBD1 (5 bases). Germline lookup yields CDR1 SGHRS and CDR2 YFSETQ. The CDR3 consists of 13 residues. With 4 bases removed from V and 2 bases from J, the gap between germline ends came to 9 bases. CDR3 amino acids: CASSREGNYGYTF. The CDR3 DNA sequence: TGCGCCAGCAGCCGGGAGGGGAACTATGGCTACACCTTC.

This clonotype was counted once. CDR3 region: CASSRRDYPGDTQYF. The CDR3, as DNA: TGTGCCAGCAGCCGACGGGACTATCCGGGGGATACGCAGTATTTT. This chain links TRBV14 with TRBJ2-3; 7 bases map to TRBD2. Trimming removed 4 bases from V and 6 bases from J; junction bases left unmatched: 10. The CDR3 runs to 15 residues. Germline CDR1 reads SGHDN; CDR2 reads FVKESK.

The chain is built from TRBV20-1 and TRBJ1-2; weak D call: TRBD1 (5 bases). The germline V gene encodes CDR1 DFQATT and CDR2 SNEGSKA (reference sequence). Deletions cut 5 bases from V and 4 bases from J, with 14 bases between. There are 13 residues in the CDR3. In DNA form, the CDR3 reads TGCAGTGCTGGGGAGACAGCCTCCTATGGCTACACCTTC. Translating it yields CSAGETASYGYTF.

The J gene is TRBJ1-1, the V gene TRBV6-2 or TRBV6-3, with 10 bases that match TRBD1. The trim removed 6 bases at V and 3 bases at J, leaving 7 bases unmatched. The CDR3 totals 15 residues. Germline CDR1 and CDR2: MNHEY and SVGEGT. CDR3: CASRPWGQGHTEAFF. DNA for the CDR3: TGTGCCAGCAGGCCCTGGGGACAGGGGCACACTGAAGCTTTCTTT.

The V call is TRBV21-1, the J call TRBJ2-5; the D call TRBD1 from the table was never checked on the DNA. TRBV21-1 is a pseudogene locus. The CDR3 contains 16 residues. For the CDR3, the DNA is TGTGCCAGCAGCAAAGTCGGGACAGGGGGGCCAAAGACCCAGTACTTC. Translated, it gives CASSKVGTGGPKTQYF.

The chain joins TRBV19 to TRBJ2-3; 9 positions agree with TRBD1. Germline loops: CDR1 LNHDA, CDR2 SQIVND (reference sequence). V shed 6 bases, J shed 1 base, and the junction held 5 bases outside the gene matches. CDR3 length: 15 residues. As DNA, the CDR3 is TGTGCCAGTAGCTTCAGGGACAGGGGCACAGATACGCAGTATTTT. Protein sequence: CASSFRDRGTDTQYF.

This clonotype has just a few counts. V usage is TRBV19 and J usage is TRBJ2-3, with D possibly TRBD2 on 5 matching bases. This CDR3 contains 15 residues. Germline V gene sequence: CDR1 LNHDA, CDR2 SQIVND (reference sequence). V was clipped by 6 bases and J by 1 base, with 14 bases between them. The CDR3 here is CASSQLERGTDTQYF. The CDR3, as DNA: TGTGCCAGTAGCCAACTGGAGAGGGGCACAGATACGCAGTATTTT.

This clonotype has a handful of counts. This sequence joins TRBV6-1 and TRBJ2-1; 12 bases align to TRBD2. CDR1 and CDR2 from the germline V gene are MNHNS and SASEGT. CDR3 length: 16 amino acids. Unmatched junction bases numbered 10, after V lost 4 bases and J lost 9 bases. The CDR3 DNA reads TGTGCCAGCAGTGCACTAGCGGGAGGAGGACCCCGTGAGCAGTTCTTC. It translates to CASSALAGGGPREQFF.

The gene calls are TRBV19 and TRBJ2-1; perhaps TRBD1 as D (5 bases). The CDR3 sequence is 14 residues long. The germline V gene has CDR1 LNHDA and CDR2 SQIVND (reference sequence). Trimming stripped 5 bases from V and 1 base from J, with 9 bases between. The CDR3 DNA sequence: TGTGCCAGTAGTGGGGCACGATCCTACAATGAGCAGTTCTTC. Its translation: CASSGARSYNEQFF.

This clonotype was seen more than once but under ten times. This chain connects TRBV6-2 or TRBV6-3 to TRBJ2-7, with D possibly being TRBD2 (6 bases). V dropped 4 bases and J dropped 12 bases, with 16 bases sitting between them. CDR3 length: 12 amino acids. Germline CDR1 reads MNHEY; CDR2 reads SVGEGT. CDR3 sequence reads: CASSSQRAGWYF. As DNA, the CDR3 is TGTGCCAGCAGTTCACAGCGGGCGGGATGGTACTTC.

This clonotype appeared a few times. The V gene is TRBV6-5, the J gene TRBJ1-1; no clear D gene. The CDR3 is made up of 16 amino acids. With 3 bases removed from V and 1 base from J, the gap between germline ends came to 15 bases. The germline gives CDR1 MNHEY, CDR2 SVGAGI. In DNA form, the CDR3 reads TGTGCCAGCAGTTATTTCCAGCTTCGCAGGAACACTGAAGCTTTCTTT. It specifies CASSYFQLRRNTEAFF.

This chain connects TRBV28 to TRBJ2-2; D possibly uses TRBD1 or TRBD2 (6 bases each). This CDR3 is built from 13 residues. V was shortened by 7 bases and J by 7 bases, with 13 bases between the two germline ends. The germline gives CDR1 MDHEN, CDR2 SYDVKM. The DNA of the CDR3 is TGTGCCAGCATCAGGGGAGGTAACGGGGAGCTGTTTTTT. Amino acid sequence: CASIRGGNGELFF. Combining the CDR3 with reference TRBV28 and TRBJ2-2 gives the whole variable domain DVKVTQSSRYLVKRTGEKVFLECVQDMDHENMFWYRQDPGLGLRLIYFSYDVKMKEKGDIPEGYSVSREKKERFSLILESASTNQTSMYLCASIRGGNGELFFGEGSRLTVL.

Of note for this clonotype: The junction shows a germline mismatch at one end, possibly a read error. V and J are TRBV7-6 and TRBJ2-7, with 7 bases that match TRBD2. The CDR3 consists of 16 residues. Germline V gene sequence: CDR1 SGHVS, CDR2 FNYEAQ. The CDR3 sequence: CASSLAPAGSSYEQYF. The CDR3 region has the DNA TGTGCCAGCAGCTTAGCCCCAGCGGGGAGCTCCTACGAGCAGTACTTT.

The chain recombines TRBV28 with TRBJ1-2; no clear D. This CDR3 is 12 amino acids long. The V gene's germline CDR1 is MDHEN and CDR2 SYDVKM. Between the trimmed V and J ends, which lost 1 base and 7 bases, there was a span of 7 bases. The CDR3 region is CASSLSAGGYTF. The CDR3 bases are TGTGCCAGCAGTTTATCCGCTGGTGGCTACACCTTC.

This clonotype is deemed medium-sized. The rearrangement uses TRBV7-2 and TRBJ2-2; possibly TRBD2 for D (6 bases). CDR1 and CDR2 from the germline V gene are SGHTA and FQGNSA. This CDR3 comprises 15 residues. The V gene lost 5 bases and the J gene lost 8 bases, with 18 bases spanning the gap. The CDR3 nucleotides read TGTGCCAGCAGCGACCAGGCTACTAGCTCGGGGGAGCTGTTTTTT. Its protein is CASSDQATSSGELFF.

This clonotype is medium-sized in the sample. This rearrangement joins TRBV20-1 to TRBJ1-5, with D unclear. This CDR3 region has 14 residues. V lost 3 bases, J lost 0 bases, and 9 bases lay in between. Germline V gene data show CDR1 as DFQATT and CDR2 as SNEGSKA (reference sequence). CDR3 nucleotide sequence: TGCAGTGCTAGGACCGGGAATAGCAATCAGCCCCAGCATTTT. This translates into CSARTGNSNQPQHF.

This clonotype has a handful of counts. J is TRBJ2-7 and V is TRBV5-1, with 7 bases matching TRBD1. CDR1 is SGHRS and CDR2 is YFSETQ in the germline V gene. The CDR3 totals 14 residues. V gave up 3 bases and J gave up 2 bases; unmatched junction bases: 5. The CDR3 sequence: CASSSTGVPYEQYF. CDR3 in DNA: TGCGCCAGCAGCTCCACAGGGGTCCCCTACGAGCAGTACTTC.

The chain is built from TRBV6-4 and TRBJ2-2; the match to TRBD1 covers 12 bases. CDR3 size: 16 residues. Germline lookup yields CDR1 MRHNA and CDR2 SNTAGT. Germline trimming cut 0 bases from V and 4 bases from J; bases unmatched to any gene: 0. The CDR3 here is CASSDSGQGATGELFF. As DNA, the CDR3 is TGTGCCAGCAGTGACTCGGGACAGGGGGCCACCGGGGAGCTGTTTTTT.

CDR3 DNA sequence: TGTGCCAGCAGCTTCCTAACAGATACGCAGTATTTT. Translating it yields CASSFLTDTQYF. This chain joins TRBV7-2 and TRBJ2-3; D uncertain. Trimming shortened V by 3 bases and J by 3 bases, and 4 bases separated the two germline ends. Per the germline V gene, CDR1 is SGHTA and CDR2 is FQGNSA. This CDR3 has 12 residues. Filled out from reference TRBV7-2 and TRBJ2-3, the complete variable domain reads GAGVSQSPSNKVTEKGKDVELRCDPISGHTALYWYRQSLGQGLEFLIYFQGNSAPDKSGLPSDRFSAERTGGSVSTLTIQRTQQEDSAVYLCASSFLTDTQYFGPGTRLTVL.

This clonotype was detected a few times. CDR3 DNA: TGTGCCAGCAGTGAAAGTAGGGGCCGACAAGAGACCCAGTACTTC. It codes for CASSESRGRQETQYF. The chain has TRBV6-1 and TRBJ2-5, with TRBD1 as a possible D gene (5 bases). Per germline, CDR1 MNHNS and CDR2 SASEGT. The CDR3 covers 15 residues. V lost 2 bases to trimming and J lost 2 bases, with 12 bases between them.

This clonotype was observed a handful of times. CDR3 coding DNA: TGTGCCAGCAGTTACCTCACAGGGGGCCCCTACGAGCAGTACTTC. Translating gives CASSYLTGGPYEQYF. This chain connects TRBV6-5 to TRBJ2-7; 9 positions agree with TRBD1. With 2 bases clipped from V and 2 bases from J, the junction kept 4 bases outside the gene matches. Germline assignment: CDR1 MNHEY and CDR2 SVGAGI. The CDR3 has 15 amino acids.

This sequence joins TRBV6-1 and TRBJ2-3; 10 bases fit TRBD2. V lost 6 bases and J lost 5; bases outside the gene matches: 8. CDR1 and CDR2 (germline): MNHNS, SASEGT. This CDR3 region has 15 residues. This CDR3 reads CASSTTRTSGDTQYF. The CDR3 DNA sequence: TGTGCCAGCAGCACAACACGGACTAGCGGAGATACGCAGTATTTT.

This clonotype appeared a few times. The chain joins TRBV28 to TRBJ1-2; D gene unclear. With 1 base removed from V and 6 bases from J, the gap between germline ends came to 12 bases. The CDR3 sequence is 14 residues long. Per the germline V gene, CDR1 is MDHEN and CDR2 is SYDVKM. The CDR3 DNA follows: TGTGCCAGCAGTTTATCGGAGGGTACTCATGGCTACACCTTC. Encoded protein: CASSLSEGTHGYTF.

This clonotype was counted between two and nine times. The V gene is TRBV6-4, the J gene TRBJ1-1, with 8 nucleotides matching TRBD1. Germline V gives CDR1 MRHNA, CDR2 SNTAGT. CDR3 length equals 13 residues. Trimming removed 6 bases from V and 6 bases from J; junction bases left unmatched: 6. The CDR3 loop is CASSDRGRSEAFF. Here the CDR3 DNA reads TGTGCCAGCAGCGACAGGGGTCGGTCTGAAGCTTTCTTT.

In this sample, this clonotype turned up a few times. The genes are TRBV2 and TRBJ2-1, with 7 bases identical to TRBD2. CDR3 length equals 15 residues. Germline CDR1 and CDR2: SNHLY and FYNNEI. V lost 1 base to trimming and J lost 8 bases; unmatched junction nucleotides: 8. CDR3 DNA sequence: TGTGCCAGCAGTGAAGGGCTAGCGGTAAACCATGAGCAGTTCTTC. Translation gives CASSEGLAVNHEQFF.